This T cell receptor beta chain was documented in a study of blood T cell repertoires in COVID-19. The wider study: T cells, B-cell-depleted T cells, or PBMCs supplied cDNA or gDNA.

The authors' processing: Amplified reference gene primers provided the basis for estimating nucleated cell counts. Some clones are missing from TCRdb's copy, which holds only in-frame ones; the method was immunoSEQ multiplex PCR. The DNA was the basis for D and trimming; V, J and clone size are from that table. This table holds roughly 160,000 clones, around nine tenths found once. This CDR3 has 15 amino acids. V trimming: 5 bases; J trimming: 4 bases; junction bases outside the gene matches: 7. Per germline, CDR1 MNHEY and CDR2 SVGAGI. Sequenced input: peripheral blood. The origin of this receptor is a man between 60 and 75 years old with COVID-19, enrolled during active disease. The V and J genes are TRBV6-5 and TRBJ1-2, with TRBD1 matching 10 bases. CDR3 sequence (DNA): TGTGCCAGCAGTCCCGGACAGGGGGTTTTCTATGGCTACACCTTC. It is translated as CASSPGQGVFYGYTF.